This TCR beta chain was documented in a study of response to subunit inactivated influenza vaccine. One entry per CDR3 protein, called by TCRdb with MiXCR from the RT-PCR reads. Of over 300,000 distinct CDR3 sequences in the sample, around a fifth were seen once. V was pared by 2 bases and J by 4 bases, with 4 bases of the junction left unmatched. This CDR3 spans 14 amino acids. Per the germline V gene, CDR1 is WSHSY and CDR2 is SAAADI. Regarding the study as a whole: That few new T cells are recruited by each seasonal influenza vaccination was the authors' suggestion.

This clonotype has only a few counts. Its cognate antigen is unknown. The receptor was derived from a man aged 50 to 75 who received an inactivated influenza vaccine. The chain employs TRBV10-2 and TRBJ2-7; TRBD2 agrees at 8 bases. The input for sequencing was PBMCs from blood, taken less than 22 months after vaccination. The CDR3 protein is CASSEGGGMYEQYF. The CDR3 DNA sequence: TGCGCCAGCAGTGAGGGCGGGGGGATGTACGAGCAGTACTTC.